Each of the 3 T cell receptor beta chains below was sequenced from the same sample in a study of blood T cell repertoires in COVID-19. Assay: immunoSEQ multiplex PCR; the TCRdb copy retains only in-frame clones and omits some. Among about 84,000 clones listed, 80% to 90% were seen once. The sequenced sample was peripheral blood. Receptor source: an elderly man with active or convalescent COVID-19.

The chain couples TRBV29-1 to TRBJ1-1, with no clear D. V dropped 7 bases and J dropped 0 bases, with 12 bases sitting between them. Per the germline V gene, CDR1 is SQVTM and CDR2 is ANQGSEA. This CDR3 comprises 13 residues. The CDR3 loop reads CSAARQLNTEAFF. Written as DNA, the CDR3 is TGCAGCGCGGCAAGACAATTGAACACTGAAGCTTTCTTT.

CDR3 bases: TGTGCCAGCAGCTCGGGGGTGAACACTGAAGCTTTCTTT. Translating it yields CASSSGVNTEAFF. The V call is TRBV28, the J call TRBJ1-1; perhaps TRBD1 as D (5 bases). Trimming cost V 6 bases and J 0 bases, with 8 bases left between them. CDR3 size: 13 residues. The germline CDR1 and CDR2 sequences are MDHEN and SYDVKM.

The chain couples TRBV12-5 to TRBJ1-1; the D is unclear. CDR1 LGHNT and CDR2 FRNRAP come from the germline V gene. V was shortened by 1 base and J by 6 bases, with 12 bases between the two germline ends. This CDR3 region has 14 residues. CDR3 nucleotide sequence: TGTGCTAGTGGTTTGGGATCGGGGTATCCTGAAGCTTTCTTT. Its protein is CASGLGSGYPEAFF.